This TCR beta chain originates from a study of blood T cell repertoires in COVID-19. This CDR3 contains 13 residues. The V gene lost 1 base and the J gene lost 6 bases, with 9 bases spanning the gap. Looked up from germline, CDR1 is LGHDT and CDR2 is YNNKEL (reference sequence). TCRdb's copy holds only in-frame clones and misses some; the assay was immunoSEQ multiplex PCR. The sample has 380,000 or so clones, approximately 86% seen once. The sequence derives from a woman aged 55-70 years with COVID-19, enrolled during active disease. Material for sequencing was peripheral blood. The chain combines TRBV3-1 (or the pseudogene TRBV3-2) with TRBJ1-1; D unresolved. CDR3 residues: CASSQVAGPEAFF. The CDR3 DNA reads as TGTGCCAGCAGCCAAGTGGCAGGTCCTGAAGCTTTCTTT.